This T cell receptor (beta chain) was documented in a study of blood T cell repertoires in COVID-19. Study overall: Acute-phase and convalescent COVID-19 samples originated in the United States, Italy and Spain. T cells, B-cell-depleted T cells, or PBMCs supplied cDNA or gDNA.

Original data processing: Amplified reference gene primers provided the basis for estimating nucleated cell counts. Using immunoSEQ multiplex PCR, the repertoire was profiled, and TCRdb retains in-frame clones only, with some absent. D and trimming were read from the DNA, whereas the V and J calls and clone size are those reported in that table. The sample carries fewer than 250,000 clones, approximately 80% recorded once. V was pared by 2 bases and J by 2 bases, with 2 bases of the junction left unmatched. The CDR3 loop spans 15 amino acids. The germline V gene has CDR1 SGHTA and CDR2 FQGNSA. The TCR sequence derives from a woman at least 80 years old with acute or convalescent COVID-19. V gene TRBV7-2 combines with J gene TRBJ2-1; 8 bases match TRBD2. The sample was peripheral blood. The CDR3, as DNA: TGTGCCAGCAGCTTACTTAGCGGGGCCTACAATGAGCAGTTCTTC. Protein product: CASSLLSGAYNEQFF.